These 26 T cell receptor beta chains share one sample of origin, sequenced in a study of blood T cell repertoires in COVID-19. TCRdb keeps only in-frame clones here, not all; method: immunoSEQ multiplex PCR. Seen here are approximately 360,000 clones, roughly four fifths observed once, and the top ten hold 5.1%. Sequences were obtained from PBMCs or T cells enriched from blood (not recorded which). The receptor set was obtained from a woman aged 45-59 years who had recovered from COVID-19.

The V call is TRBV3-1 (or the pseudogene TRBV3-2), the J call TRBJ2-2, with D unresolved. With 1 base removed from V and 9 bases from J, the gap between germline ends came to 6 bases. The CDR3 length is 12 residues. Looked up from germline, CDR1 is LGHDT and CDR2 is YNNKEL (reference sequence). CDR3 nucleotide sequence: TGTGCCAGCAGCCAAGGAGGCCGGGAGCTGTTTTTT. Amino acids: CASSQGGRELFF.

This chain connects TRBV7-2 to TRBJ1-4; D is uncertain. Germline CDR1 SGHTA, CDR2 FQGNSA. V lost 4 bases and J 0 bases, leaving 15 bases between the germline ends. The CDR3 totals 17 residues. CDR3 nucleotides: TGTGCCAGCAGCTCATATCCAGGAACTGCAACTAATGAAAAACTGTTTTTT. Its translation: CASSSYPGTATNEKLFF.

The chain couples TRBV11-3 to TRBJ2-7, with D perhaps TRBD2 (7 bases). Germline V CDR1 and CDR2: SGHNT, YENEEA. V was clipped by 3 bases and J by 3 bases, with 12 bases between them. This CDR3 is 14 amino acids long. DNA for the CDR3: TGTGCCAGCAGCTTTGGCGGGGGCCGCTACGAGCAGTACTTC. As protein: CASSFGGGRYEQYF.

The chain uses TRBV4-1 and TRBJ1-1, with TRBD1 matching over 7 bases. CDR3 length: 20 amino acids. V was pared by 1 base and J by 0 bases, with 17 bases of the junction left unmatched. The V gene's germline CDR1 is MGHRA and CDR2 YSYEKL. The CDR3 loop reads CASSQGEYFGQETMNTEAFF. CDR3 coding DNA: TGCGCCAGCAGCCAAGGTGAATATTTCGGACAGGAGACTATGAACACTGAAGCTTTCTTT.

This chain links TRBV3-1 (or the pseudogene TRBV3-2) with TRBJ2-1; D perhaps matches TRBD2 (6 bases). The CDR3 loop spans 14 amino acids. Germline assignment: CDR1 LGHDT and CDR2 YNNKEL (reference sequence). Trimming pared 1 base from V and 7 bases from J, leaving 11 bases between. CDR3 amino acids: CASSQGAGRNEQFF. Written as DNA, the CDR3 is TGTGCCAGCAGCCAAGGGGCGGGAAGGAATGAGCAGTTCTTC.

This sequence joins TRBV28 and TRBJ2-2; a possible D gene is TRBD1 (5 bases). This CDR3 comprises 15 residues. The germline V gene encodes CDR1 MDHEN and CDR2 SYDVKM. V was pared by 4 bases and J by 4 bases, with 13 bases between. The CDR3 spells CASSSPQTATGELFF. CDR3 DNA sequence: TGTGCCAGCAGTTCCCCCCAGACAGCCACCGGGGAGCTGTTTTTT.

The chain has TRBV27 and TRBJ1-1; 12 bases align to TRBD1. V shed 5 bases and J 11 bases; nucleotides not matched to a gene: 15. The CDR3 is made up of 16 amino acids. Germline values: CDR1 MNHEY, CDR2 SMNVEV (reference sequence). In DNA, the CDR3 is TGTGCCAGCAGTCCCCGGCGGGGACAGGGGGCGCGTGGGGCTTTCTTT. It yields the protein CASSPRRGQGARGAFF.

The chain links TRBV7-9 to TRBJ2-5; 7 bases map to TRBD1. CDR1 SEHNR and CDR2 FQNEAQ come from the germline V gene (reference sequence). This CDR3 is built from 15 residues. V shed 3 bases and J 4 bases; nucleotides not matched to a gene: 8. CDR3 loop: CASSLAQGSGETQYF. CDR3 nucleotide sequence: TGTGCCAGCAGCTTGGCACAGGGGTCAGGAGAGACCCAGTACTTC.

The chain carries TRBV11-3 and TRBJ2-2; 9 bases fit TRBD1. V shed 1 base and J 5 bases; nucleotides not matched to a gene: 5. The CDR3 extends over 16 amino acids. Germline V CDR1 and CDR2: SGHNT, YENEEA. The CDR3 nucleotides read TGTGCCAGCAGCTTAGTTGCCGGGACAGGGACCGGGGAGCTGTTTTTT. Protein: CASSLVAGTGTGELFF. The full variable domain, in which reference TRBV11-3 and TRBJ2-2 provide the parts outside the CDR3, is EAGVVQSPRYKIIEKKQPVAFWCNPISGHNTLYWYLQNLGQGPELLIRYENEEAVDDSQLPKDRFSAERLKGVDSTLKIQPAELGDSAVYLCASSLVAGTGTGELFFGEGSRLTVL.

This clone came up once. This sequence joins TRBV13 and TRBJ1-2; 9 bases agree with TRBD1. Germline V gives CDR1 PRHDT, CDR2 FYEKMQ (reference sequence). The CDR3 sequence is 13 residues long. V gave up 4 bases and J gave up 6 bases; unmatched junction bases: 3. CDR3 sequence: CASSSGQGNGYTF. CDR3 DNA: TGTGCCAGCAGCTCGGGACAGGGTAATGGCTACACCTTC. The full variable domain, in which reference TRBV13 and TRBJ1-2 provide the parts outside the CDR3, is AAGVIQSPRHLIKEKRETATLKCYPIPRHDTVYWYQQGPGQDPQFLISFYEKMQSDKGSIPDRFSAQQFSDYHSELNMSSLELGDSALYFCASSSGQGNGYTFGSGTRLTVV.

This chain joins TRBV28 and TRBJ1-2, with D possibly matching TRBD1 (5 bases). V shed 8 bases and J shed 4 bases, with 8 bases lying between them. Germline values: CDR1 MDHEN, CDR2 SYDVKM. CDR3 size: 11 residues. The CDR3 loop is CASDSSYGYTF. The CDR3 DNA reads TGTGCCAGCGACAGTAGCTATGGCTACACCTTC.

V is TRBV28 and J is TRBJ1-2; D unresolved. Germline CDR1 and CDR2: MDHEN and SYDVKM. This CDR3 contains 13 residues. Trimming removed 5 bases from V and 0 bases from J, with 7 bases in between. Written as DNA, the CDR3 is TGTGCCAGCAGTCTCAGGCCTAACTATGGCTACACCTTC. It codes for CASSLRPNYGYTF.

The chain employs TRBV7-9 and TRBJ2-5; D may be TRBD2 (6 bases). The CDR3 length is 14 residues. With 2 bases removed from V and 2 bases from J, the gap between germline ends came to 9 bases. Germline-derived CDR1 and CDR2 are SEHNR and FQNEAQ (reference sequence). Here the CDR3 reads CASSLFSGQETQYF. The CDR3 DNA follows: TGTGCCAGCAGCTTATTTAGCGGACAAGAGACCCAGTACTTC.

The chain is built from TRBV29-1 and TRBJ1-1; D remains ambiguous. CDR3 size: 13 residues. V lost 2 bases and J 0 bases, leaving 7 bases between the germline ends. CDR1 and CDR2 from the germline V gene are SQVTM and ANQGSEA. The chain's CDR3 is CSVERRLNTEAFF. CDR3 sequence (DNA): TGCAGCGTTGAACGGCGGTTGAACACTGAAGCTTTCTTT.

As DNA, the CDR3 is TGTGCCAGCAGCACGGGGGTGACCTCTGGAAACACCATATATTTT. This codes for CASSTGVTSGNTIYF. The V and J genes are TRBV7-6 and TRBJ1-3; tentatively, D is TRBD1 (5 bases). CDR3 size: 15 residues. Trimming left V 5 bases short and J 0 bases short, with 11 bases between. Germline lookup yields CDR1 SGHVS and CDR2 FNYEAQ.

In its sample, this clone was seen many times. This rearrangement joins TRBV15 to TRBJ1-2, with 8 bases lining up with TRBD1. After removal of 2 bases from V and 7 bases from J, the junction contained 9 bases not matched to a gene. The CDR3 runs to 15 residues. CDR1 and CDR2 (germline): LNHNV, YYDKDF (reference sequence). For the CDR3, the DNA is TGTGCCACCAGCAGACTCTCGACAGGGGTTTTTGGCTACACCTTC. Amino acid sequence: CATSRLSTGVFGYTF. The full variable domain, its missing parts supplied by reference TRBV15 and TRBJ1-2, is DAMVIQNPRYQVTQFGKPVTLSCSQTLNHNVMYWYQQKSSQAPKLLFHYYDKDFNNEADTPDNFQSRRPNTSFCFLDIRSPGLGDTAMYLCATSRLSTGVFGYTFGSGTRLTVV.

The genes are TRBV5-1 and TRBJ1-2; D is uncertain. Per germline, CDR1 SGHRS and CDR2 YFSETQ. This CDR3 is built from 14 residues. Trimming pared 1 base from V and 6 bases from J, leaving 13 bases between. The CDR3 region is CASSLTASAHGYTF. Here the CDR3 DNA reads TGCGCCAGCAGCTTGACAGCCTCTGCTCATGGCTACACCTTC. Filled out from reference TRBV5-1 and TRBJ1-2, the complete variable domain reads KAGVTQTPRYLIKTRGQQVTLSCSPISGHRSVSWYQQTPGQGLQFLFEYFSETQRNKGNFPGRFSGRQFSNSRSEMNVSTLELGDSALYLCASSLTASAHGYTFGSGTRLTVV.

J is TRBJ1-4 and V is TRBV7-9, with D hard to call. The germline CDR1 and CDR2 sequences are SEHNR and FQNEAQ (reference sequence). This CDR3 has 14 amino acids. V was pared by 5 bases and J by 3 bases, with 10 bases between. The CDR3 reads CASSTVAPNEKLFF. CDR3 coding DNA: TGTGCCAGCAGCACGGTAGCTCCTAATGAAAAACTGTTTTTT.

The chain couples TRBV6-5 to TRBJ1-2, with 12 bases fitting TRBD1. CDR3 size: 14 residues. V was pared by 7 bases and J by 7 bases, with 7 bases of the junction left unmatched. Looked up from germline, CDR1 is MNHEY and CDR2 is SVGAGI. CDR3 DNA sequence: TGTGCCAGCAATAGAGGGGACAGGGGGCCTGGCTACACCTTC. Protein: CASNRGDRGPGYTF.

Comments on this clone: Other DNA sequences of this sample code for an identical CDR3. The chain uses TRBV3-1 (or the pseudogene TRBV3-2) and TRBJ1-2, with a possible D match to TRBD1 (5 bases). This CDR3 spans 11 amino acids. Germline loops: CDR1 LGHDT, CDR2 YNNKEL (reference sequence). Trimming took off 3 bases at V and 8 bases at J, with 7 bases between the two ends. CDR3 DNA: TGTGCCAGCAGCCAGGCAGGGGGCTACACCTTC. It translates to CASSQAGGYTF.

The CDR3 DNA reads TGTGCCAGCAGTCACCGGACAGGGGGCATGAACACTGAAGCTTTCTTT. As protein: CASSHRTGGMNTEAFF. The chain employs TRBV6-2 or TRBV6-3 and TRBJ1-1; 11 bases map to TRBD1. This CDR3 is built from 16 residues. Germline CDR1 is MNHEY and CDR2 is SVGEGT. With 5 bases clipped from V and 0 bases from J, the junction kept 5 bases outside the gene matches.

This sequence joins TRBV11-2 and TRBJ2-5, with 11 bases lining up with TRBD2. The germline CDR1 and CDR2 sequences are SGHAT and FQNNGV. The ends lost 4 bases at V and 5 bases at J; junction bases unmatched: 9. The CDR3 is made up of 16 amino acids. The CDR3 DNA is TGTGCCAGCAGCTCCTTGACTAGCGGGAACGGGGAGACCCAGTACTTC. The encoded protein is CASSSLTSGNGETQYF.

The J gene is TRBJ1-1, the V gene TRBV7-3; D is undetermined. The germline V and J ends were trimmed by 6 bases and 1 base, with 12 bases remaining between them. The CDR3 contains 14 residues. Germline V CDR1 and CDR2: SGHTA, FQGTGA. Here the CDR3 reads CASSSSNKNTEAFF. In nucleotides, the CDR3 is TGTGCCAGCAGTTCCTCGAACAAGAACACTGAAGCTTTCTTT.

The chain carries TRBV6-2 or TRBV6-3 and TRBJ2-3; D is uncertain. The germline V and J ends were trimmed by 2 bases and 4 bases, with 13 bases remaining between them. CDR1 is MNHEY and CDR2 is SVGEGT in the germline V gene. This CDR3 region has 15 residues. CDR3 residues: CASSYVPLSPDTQYF. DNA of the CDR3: TGTGCCAGCAGTTACGTCCCCCTAAGCCCAGATACGCAGTATTTT.

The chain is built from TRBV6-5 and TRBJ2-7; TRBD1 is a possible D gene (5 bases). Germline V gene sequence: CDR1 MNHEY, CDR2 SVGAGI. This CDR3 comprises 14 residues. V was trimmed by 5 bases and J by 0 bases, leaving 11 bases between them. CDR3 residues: CASSPTGASYEQYF. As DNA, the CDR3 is TGTGCCAGCAGTCCCACAGGTGCCTCCTACGAGCAGTACTTC.

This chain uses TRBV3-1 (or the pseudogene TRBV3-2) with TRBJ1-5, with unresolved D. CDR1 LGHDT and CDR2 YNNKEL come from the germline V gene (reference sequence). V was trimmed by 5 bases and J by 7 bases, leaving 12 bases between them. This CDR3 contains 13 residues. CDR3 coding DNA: TGTGCCAGCAGCTACACGCCCGAACAGCCCCAGCATTTT. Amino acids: CASSYTPEQPQHF.